Below, 31 T cell receptor beta chains from the same sample are listed, as sequenced in a study of glioma-infiltrating T cells after dendritic cell vaccination. Only in-frame clones appear in the TCRdb table, and some are missing; sequencing was by immunoSEQ multiplex PCR. The table shows tens of thousands of clones, with roughly 89% occurring only once. This specimen was blood, taken before dendritic cell vaccination. These receptor sequences come from a human donor with glioblastoma.

This chain connects TRBV27 to TRBJ2-1; TRBD1 matches at 8 bases. Unmatched junction bases numbered 9, after V lost 0 bases and J lost 8 bases. The CDR3 consists of 16 residues. The germline gives CDR1 MNHEY, CDR2 SMNVEV (reference sequence). The CDR3 DNA reads TGTGCCAGCAGTTTATCGGCGGGACAGGCCACGTATGAGCAGTTCTTC. Its protein is CASSLSAGQATYEQFF.

This chain joins TRBV19 and TRBJ2-5; 15 bases are shared with TRBD2. Germline CDR1 LNHDA, CDR2 SQIVND (reference sequence). The J segment lost 2 bases and the V segment lost 3 bases, leaving 10 bases of the junction unmatched. This CDR3 contains 19 residues. CDR3 in DNA: TGTGCCAGTAGTATGAGAGGGACTAGCGGGGGGCTAAGGCAAGAGACCCAGTACTTC. The encoded protein is CASSMRGTSGGLRQETQYF.

The V and J genes are TRBV5-4 and TRBJ2-3; D not resolved. The CDR3 totals 13 residues. CDR1 and CDR2 (germline): SGHNT, YYREEE (reference sequence). V dropped 0 bases and J dropped 6 bases, with 8 bases sitting between them. This chain's CDR3 is CASSLGPSDTQYF. The CDR3 nucleotides are TGTGCCAGCAGCTTGGGGCCGTCGGATACGCAGTATTTT.

The rearrangement uses TRBV18 and TRBJ2-3; 8 bases line up with TRBD1. The CDR3 runs 15 residues. V dropped 6 bases and J dropped 2; count of bases not matched to a gene: 7. Germline V lookup: CDR1 KGHSH, CDR2 LQKENI. The CDR3 DNA sequence: TGTGCCAGCTCGGAGGGGCAGGGGGCCACAGATACGCAGTATTTT. Translation gives CASSEGQGATDTQYF.

This CDR3 reads CASSGGSYEQYF. In nucleotides, the CDR3 is TGTGCCAGCAGTGGAGGATCCTACGAGCAGTACTTC. The chain links TRBV2 to TRBJ2-7; no firm D call. Trimming shortened V by 4 bases and J by 1 base, and 5 bases separated the two germline ends. Looked up from germline, CDR1 is SNHLY and CDR2 is FYNNEI. The CDR3 is 12 amino acids.

A few counts support this clone. The gene calls are TRBV5-6 and TRBJ1-2; TRBD1 agrees at 7 bases. This CDR3 contains 16 residues. CDR1 and CDR2 from the germline V gene are SGHDT and YYEEEE. The junction had 10 bases not matched to a gene; V was cut back by 4 bases and J by 1 base. The CDR3 DNA reads TGTGCCAGCAGCGCTGGGACAGTCTTTATTAACTATGGCTACACCTTC. It specifies CASSAGTVFINYGYTF.

V and J are TRBV2 and TRBJ2-3; 11 bases match TRBD2. Germline CDR1 reads SNHLY; CDR2 reads FYNNEI. The CDR3 length is 15 residues. V lost 8 bases, J lost 0 bases, and 4 bases stayed unmatched. CDR3 residues: CASASGGISTDTQYF. The CDR3 DNA is TGTGCCAGCGCTAGCGGGGGGATTAGCACAGATACGCAGTATTTT.

This clone showed up just once. The rearrangement joins TRBV2 to TRBJ2-5, with 7 nucleotides matching TRBD2. Germline lookup yields CDR1 SNHLY and CDR2 FYNNEI. CDR3 length: 14 amino acids. V shed 1 base, J shed 6 bases, and the junction held 5 bases outside the gene matches. The CDR3 sequence: CASSEVGTTQTQYF. The CDR3 region has the DNA TGTGCCAGCAGTGAAGTTGGGACTACGCAGACCCAGTACTTC. Full variable domain (outside the CDR3, taken from reference TRBV2 and TRBJ2-5): EPEVTQTPSHQVTQMGQEVILRCVPISNHLYFYWYRQILGQKVEFLVSFYNNEISEKSEIFDDQFSVERPDGSNFTLKIRSTKLEDSAMYFCASSEVGTTQTQYFGPGTRLLVL.

The V and J genes are TRBV9 and TRBJ2-5, with 7 bases that match TRBD1. The CDR3 is made up of 13 amino acids. In germline, CDR1 is SGDLS, CDR2 YYNGEE. V gave up 3 bases and J gave up 5 bases; unmatched junction bases: 4. This CDR3 reads CASSATGSETQYF. In nucleotides, the CDR3 is TGTGCCAGCAGCGCGACAGGGAGCGAGACCCAGTACTTC.

The CDR3 is CASSLMAGPGDIQYF. The CDR3 bases are TGTGCCAGCAGCTTGATGGCGGGCCCTGGGGACATTCAGTACTTC. The J gene is TRBJ2-4, the V gene TRBV5-6; maybe TRBD2 (5 bases). Germline CDR1 and CDR2: SGHDT and YYEEEE. V was shortened by 1 base and J by 8 bases, with 16 bases between the two germline ends. This CDR3 contains 15 residues.

The chain links TRBV6-5 to TRBJ2-7, with 10 bases aligning to TRBD2. The V gene end was trimmed by 4 bases and the J gene end by 5 bases; junction bases not matched to a gene: 11. The germline V gene has CDR1 MNHEY and CDR2 SVGAGI. This CDR3 region has 16 residues. CDR3 loop: CASSSPRTSGSNEQYF. In DNA form, the CDR3 reads TGTGCCAGCAGTTCCCCCCGGACTAGCGGTTCGAACGAGCAGTACTTC.

The sample holds one count of this clone. The chain uses TRBV10-3 and TRBJ2-7; tentatively, D is TRBD1 (5 bases). In germline, CDR1 is ENHRY, CDR2 SYGVKD. Trimming cost V 5 bases and J 5 bases, with 7 bases left between them. The CDR3 length is 11 residues. The CDR3 loop reads CAISPGNEQYF. The DNA of the CDR3 is TGTGCCATCAGTCCAGGGAACGAGCAGTACTTC.

The chain has TRBV5-1 and TRBJ2-1; D possibly corresponds to TRBD2 (7 bases). The CDR3 sequence is 17 residues long. The germline CDR1 and CDR2 sequences are SGHRS and YFSETQ. Trimming took 5 bases from V and 4 from J, leaving 22 bases between them. The CDR3, as DNA: TGCGCCAGCAGTCGCGGGGGTGGGGGGGGCACGTACAATGAGCAGTTCTTC. It translates to CASSRGGGGGTYNEQFF.

This sequence joins TRBV27 and TRBJ2-7; 13 nucleotides align to TRBD2. CDR3 length: 16 amino acids. Germline V gene data show CDR1 as MNHEY and CDR2 as SMNVEV (reference sequence). J gave up 4 bases and V 2 bases, and 5 bases lay outside the gene matches. In DNA form, the CDR3 reads TGTGCCAGCAGTTTAGCCGGGACTAGCGGGACTTACGAGCAGTACTTC. Encoded protein: CASSLAGTSGTYEQYF.

This chain connects TRBV5-1 to TRBJ1-2; a possible D gene is TRBD1 (5 bases). This CDR3 comprises 16 residues. V lost 3 bases to trimming and J lost 8 bases, with 23 bases between them. Germline V lookup: CDR1 SGHRS, CDR2 YFSETQ. The CDR3 reads CASSWGDYATGGGYTF. In DNA form, the CDR3 reads TGCGCCAGCAGCTGGGGGGACTATGCCACGGGGGGAGGCTACACCTTC.

The chain joins TRBV20-1 to TRBJ1-1, with D unclear. The V end lost 6 bases, the J end lost 4 bases, and 9 bases lay between the germline ends. The CDR3 length is 11 residues. CDR1 and CDR2 (germline): DFQATT, SNEGSKA (reference sequence). CDR3 nucleotide sequence: TGCAGTGCGAGGCGGGTCACTGAAGCTTTCTTT. Protein sequence: CSARRVTEAFF.

This sequence joins TRBV11-3 and TRBJ2-7; possible D gene TRBD1, 6 bases. Trimming took off 0 bases at V and 1 base at J, with 10 bases between the two ends. This CDR3 has 15 amino acids. Germline assignment: CDR1 SGHNT and CDR2 YENEEA. CDR3 bases: TGTGCCAGCAGCTTAGACAGGGGTATATCCTACGAGCAGTACTTC. Its translation is CASSLDRGISYEQYF.

This sequence joins TRBV28 and TRBJ2-7, with D possibly being TRBD1 (6 bases). CDR3 length equals 14 residues. Germline V gene data show CDR1 as MDHEN and CDR2 as SYDVKM. Trimming stripped 8 bases from V and 1 base from J, with 15 bases between. CDR3 coding DNA: TGTGCCAGCTATAGACAGGACATATCCTACGAGCAGTACTTC. Amino acids: CASYRQDISYEQYF. Full variable domain (missing parts from reference TRBV28 and TRBJ2-7): DVKVTQSSRYLVKRTGEKVFLECVQDMDHENMFWYRQDPGLGLRLIYFSYDVKMKEKGDIPEGYSVSREKKERFSLILESASTNQTSMYLCASYRQDISYEQYFGPGTRLTVT.

This sequence joins TRBV28 and TRBJ2-3; TRBD2 aligns across 13 bases. V lost 7 bases to trimming and J lost 6 bases; unmatched junction nucleotides: 7. There are 15 residues in the CDR3. Germline V gene sequence: CDR1 MDHEN, CDR2 SYDVKM. CDR3 sequence reads: CASTSGLAGVDTQYF. In nucleotides, the CDR3 is TGTGCCAGCACCTCAGGACTAGCGGGAGTGGATACGCAGTATTTT.

The rearrangement links TRBV4-2 to TRBJ2-2; the match to TRBD2 covers 8 bases. V gave up 0 bases and J gave up 5 bases; unmatched junction bases: 2. The CDR3 is 15 residues long. CDR1 LGHNA and CDR2 YNFKEQ come from the germline V gene. CDR3 DNA: TGTGCCAGCAGCCAAGAAAGCGGGGGAACCGGGGAGCTGTTTTTT. It specifies CASSQESGGTGELFF.

The rearrangement links TRBV30 to TRBJ2-1; 14 positions match TRBD2. This CDR3 has 14 residues. The germline V gene encodes CDR1 GTSNPN and CDR2 SVGIG (reference sequence). With V trimmed by 1 base and J by 14 bases, 7 bases remained unmatched. The CDR3 DNA reads as TGTGCCTGGAGTGGGGGACTAGCGGGAGAGGAGAAGTTCTTC. It codes for CAWSGGLAGEEKFF.

The CDR3 sequence: CASSLDGYYEQYF. The CDR3 nucleotides are TGCGCCAGCAGCTTGGACGGGTACTACGAGCAGTACTTC. The gene calls are TRBV5-1 and TRBJ2-5; D is uncertain. The closer fit of TRBJ2-7 to the DNA end suggests the J call may be wrong. The germline CDR1 and CDR2 sequences are SGHRS and YFSETQ. The CDR3 consists of 13 residues.

This chain links TRBV5-1 with TRBJ2-7; 9 bases are shared with TRBD2. CDR1 SGHRS and CDR2 YFSETQ come from the germline V gene. J was trimmed by 1 base and V by 3 bases; bases with no gene match: 2. CDR3 size: 14 residues. The CDR3 DNA reads as TGCGCCAGCAGCTGGACTAGCGCTTCCTACGAGCAGTACTTC. Translation: CASSWTSASYEQYF. The full variable domain, its missing parts supplied by reference TRBV5-1 and TRBJ2-7, is KAGVTQTPRYLIKTRGQQVTLSCSPISGHRSVSWYQQTPGQGLQFLFEYFSETQRNKGNFPGRFSGRQFSNSRSEMNVSTLELGDSALYLCASSWTSASYEQYFGPGTRLTVT.

This chain uses TRBV29-1 with TRBJ2-7; 9 nucleotides align to TRBD2. Germline lookup yields CDR1 SQVTM and CDR2 ANQGSEA. This CDR3 is built from 16 residues. J gave up 4 bases and V 0 bases, and 10 bases lay outside the gene matches. The CDR3 region has the DNA TGCAGCGTTGAAGATAGGCGGGGGGGCTCTCTTTACGAGCAGTACTTC. This sequence encodes CSVEDRRGGSLYEQYF.

This rearrangement joins TRBV6-6 to TRBJ2-1; 7 bases agree with TRBD2. J lost 6 bases, V lost 6 bases, and 8 bases had no gene match. Germline V gene sequence: CDR1 MNHNY, CDR2 SVGAGI (reference sequence). The CDR3 runs to 14 residues. The CDR3 sequence: CASRGTGGSNEQFF. The CDR3 nucleotides read TGTGCCAGCAGGGGGACTGGCGGGAGCAATGAGCAGTTCTTC.

The chain combines TRBV4-1 with TRBJ1-4; TRBD1 matches 8 bases. The germline CDR1 and CDR2 sequences are MGHRA and YSYEKL. CDR3 length: 15 residues. Trimming took 4 bases from V and 5 from J; bases not matched to a gene: 6. The CDR3 is CASSRTGGLNEKLFF. Written as DNA, the CDR3 is TGCGCCAGCAGCCGTACAGGGGGTCTAAATGAAAAACTGTTTTTT.

This chain uses TRBV27 with TRBJ1-1; a weak D match, TRBD1 (6 bases). Trimming took 7 bases from V and 2 from J, leaving 14 bases between them. The CDR3 sequence is 14 residues long. CDR1 is MNHEY and CDR2 is SMNVEV in the germline V gene (reference sequence). CDR3 DNA: TGTGCCAGCAATCAACTGGGGGCAAACACTGAAGCTTTCTTT. Its protein is CASNQLGANTEAFF.

J is TRBJ2-7 and V is TRBV15; TRBD1 agrees at 7 bases. The CDR3 sequence is 14 residues long. Per the germline V gene, CDR1 is LNHNV and CDR2 is YYDKDF (reference sequence). J lost 0 bases, V lost 4 bases, and 3 bases had no gene match. The CDR3 loop is CATSTGQPSYEQYF. Written as DNA, the CDR3 is TGTGCCACCAGCACGGGACAGCCCTCCTACGAGCAGTACTTC.

V usage is TRBV6-1 and J usage is TRBJ2-7; TRBD2 is a possible D gene (5 bases). This CDR3 has 13 amino acids. Trimming stripped 8 bases from V and 2 bases from J, with 13 bases between. Germline lookup yields CDR1 MNHNS and CDR2 SASEGT. The CDR3 DNA reads TGTGCCAGCTCTTCGCTAGCAACCTACGAGCAGTACTTC. Protein product: CASSSLATYEQYF.

This chain joins TRBV15 and TRBJ1-6; D may be TRBD1 (5 bases). From germline, CDR1 is LNHNV and CDR2 YYDKDF (reference sequence). Trimming shortened V by 5 bases and J by 5 bases, and 16 bases separated the two germline ends. CDR3 length: 16 residues. CDR3 in DNA: TGTGCCACCAGCTGGGAACAGACAGCAGATAATTCACCCCTCCACTTT. Protein product: CATSWEQTADNSPLHF.

This clone was observed a single time. The CDR3 region is CASSLQGSNTEAFF. In DNA, the CDR3 is TGTGCCAGTAGCCTACAGGGGAGTAACACTGAAGCTTTCTTT. This chain joins TRBV19 and TRBJ1-1, with 7 bases fitting TRBD1. Germline trimming cut 6 bases from V and 2 bases from J; bases unmatched to any gene: 6. The V gene's germline CDR1 is LNHDA and CDR2 SQIVND (reference sequence). CDR3 length equals 14 residues.